These T cell receptor beta chains were read from a single sample in a study of OX40 agonist ivuxolimab in advanced cancers. The table came from immunoSEQ multiplex PCR; TCRdb's copy has only in-frame clones and leaves some out. The table shows fewer than 80,000 clones, with 85% to 90% occurring only once. The sample here was CD4+ or CD8+ T cells sorted from blood, taken in a trial of the OX40 agonist ivuxolimab. These receptors all come from an adult with an advanced solid tumor such as melanoma, head and neck, liver or kidney cancer. The CDR3 runs from the conserved cysteine through the conserved F or W. The D gene is left open where the match is weak. Rows may omit the clone size; those that give it use once, few, many or a size class.

abundance,v_gene,d_gene,j_gene,CDR3aa,CDR3nt
NA,TRBV27,NA,TRBJ2-2,CASSLLSGGVTGELFF,TGTGCCAGCAGTTTATTAAGCGGCGGAGTAACCGGGGAGCTGTTTTTT
NA,TRBV4-1,TRBD2,TRBJ2-7,CASSQDLMVAGGYEQYF,TGCGCCAGCAGCCAAGATTTAATGGTAGCGGGAGGCTACGAGCAGTACTTC
NA,TRBV19,NA,TRBJ1-2,CATLWGGYGYTF,TGTGCCACCCTCTGGGGGGGCTATGGCTACACCTTC
once,TRBV5-4,NA,TRBJ1-1,CASRFDGTSTMNTEAFF,TGTGCCAGCAGGTTTGATGGGACTTCTACCATGAACACTGAAGCTTTCTTT
NA,TRBV13,TRBD2,TRBJ2-7,CASSPGLAGAYEQYF,TGTGCCAGCAGTCCTGGACTAGCGGGGGCTTACGAGCAGTACTTC
NA,TRBV9,TRBD1,TRBJ2-3,CASSVPTGGDTQYF,TGTGCCAGCAGCGTACCCACAGGGGGGGATACGCAGTATTTT
NA,TRBV5-6,TRBD1,TRBJ1-6,CASSLADRASPLHF,TGTGCCAGCAGCTTAGCGGACAGGGCATCACCCCTCCACTTT
NA,TRBV4-1,TRBD1,TRBJ2-7,CASSQDQGASYEQYF,TGCGCCAGCAGCCAAGATCAGGGGGCATCGTACGAGCAGTACTTC
NA,TRBV29-1,TRBD1,TRBJ1-2,CSASQPLRTWDRGQNGYTF,TGCAGCGCCTCGCAACCTTTAAGAACTTGGGACAGGGGGCAGAATGGCTACACCTTC
NA,TRBV2,NA,TRBJ2-7,CATEMAGVRGSYEQYF,TGTGCCACCGAGATGGCAGGAGTGAGGGGCTCCTACGAGCAGTACTTC
NA,TRBV19,NA,TRBJ2-7,CASSSGHYEQYF,TGTGCCAGTAGTAGCGGCCACTACGAGCAGTACTTC
NA,TRBV13,TRBD1,TRBJ2-7,CASSSTGLSEQYF,TGTGCCAGCAGCTCGACAGGGTTGAGCGAGCAGTACTTC
NA,TRBV9,NA,TRBJ2-3,CASSVGIGGLTDTQYF,TGTGCCAGCAGCGTAGGAATTGGTGGCCTCACAGATACGCAGTATTTT
once,TRBV10-3,TRBD1,TRBJ2-1,CAINMDRSPEQFF,TGTGCCATCAATATGGACAGGTCTCCTGAGCAGTTCTTC
NA,TRBV5-6,NA,TRBJ2-7,CASKGSSSYEQYF,TGTGCCAGCAAGGGGAGCAGCTCCTACGAGCAGTACTTC
NA,TRBV7-9,NA,TRBJ2-7,CASSAIPGEQYF,TGTGCCAGCAGCGCGATCCCAGGAGAGCAGTACTTC
NA,TRBV5-4,TRBD1,TRBJ2-7,CASSSWTGGEQYF,TGTGCCAGCAGCTCCTGGACAGGGGGCGAGCAGTACTTC
few,TRBV5-4,TRBD1,TRBJ1-1,CASSLLGQGNYLIKAFF,TGTGCCAGCAGCCTTCTCGGACAGGGGAACTATTTAATAAAAGCTTTCTTT
NA,TRBV4-2,NA,TRBJ2-7,CASSQEEAGAPSYEQYF,TGTGCCAGCAGCCAAGAAGAAGCGGGTGCTCCCTCCTACGAGCAGTACTTC